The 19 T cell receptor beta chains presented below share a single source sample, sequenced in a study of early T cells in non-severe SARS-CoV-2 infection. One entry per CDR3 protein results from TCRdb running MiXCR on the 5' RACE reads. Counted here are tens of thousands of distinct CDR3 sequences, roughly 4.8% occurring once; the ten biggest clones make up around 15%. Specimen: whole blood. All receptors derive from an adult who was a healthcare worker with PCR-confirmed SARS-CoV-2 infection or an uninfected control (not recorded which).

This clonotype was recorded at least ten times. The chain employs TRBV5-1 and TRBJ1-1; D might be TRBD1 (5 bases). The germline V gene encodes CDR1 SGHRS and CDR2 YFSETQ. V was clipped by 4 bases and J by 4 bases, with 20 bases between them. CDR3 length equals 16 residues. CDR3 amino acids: CASSLGHSRGGTEAFF. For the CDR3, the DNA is TGCGCCAGCAGCCTCGGCCACTCAAGGGGTGGCACTGAAGCTTTCTTT.

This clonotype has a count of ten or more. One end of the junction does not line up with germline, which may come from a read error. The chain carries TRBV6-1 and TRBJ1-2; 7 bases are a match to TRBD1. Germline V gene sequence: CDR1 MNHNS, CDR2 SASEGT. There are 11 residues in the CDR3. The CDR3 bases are TGTGCCAGCAGTGAAGGGGGGACAGACGGTTTC. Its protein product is CASSEGGTDGF.

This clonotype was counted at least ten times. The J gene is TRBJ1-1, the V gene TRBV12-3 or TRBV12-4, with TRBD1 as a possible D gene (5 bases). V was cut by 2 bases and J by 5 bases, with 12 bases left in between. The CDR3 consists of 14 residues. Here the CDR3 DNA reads TGTGCCAGCAGTTTAAGGGTGGGGGGAACTGAAGCTTTCTTT. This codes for CASSLRVGGTEAFF.

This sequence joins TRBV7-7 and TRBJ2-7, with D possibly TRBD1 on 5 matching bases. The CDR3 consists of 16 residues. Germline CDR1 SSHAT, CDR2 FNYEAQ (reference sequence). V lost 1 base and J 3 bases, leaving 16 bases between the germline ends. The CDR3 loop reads CASSLVPDSLVYEQYF. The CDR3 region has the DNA TGTGCCAGCAGCTTAGTCCCCGACAGTTTAGTCTACGAGCAGTACTTC.

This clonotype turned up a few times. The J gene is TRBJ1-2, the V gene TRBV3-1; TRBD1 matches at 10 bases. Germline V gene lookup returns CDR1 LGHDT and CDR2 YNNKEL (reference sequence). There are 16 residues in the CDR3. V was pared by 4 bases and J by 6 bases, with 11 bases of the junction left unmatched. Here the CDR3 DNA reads TGTGCCAGCAGCCCCCCAGGACAGGGGGAGATTAATGGCTACACCTTC. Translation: CASSPPGQGEINGYTF.

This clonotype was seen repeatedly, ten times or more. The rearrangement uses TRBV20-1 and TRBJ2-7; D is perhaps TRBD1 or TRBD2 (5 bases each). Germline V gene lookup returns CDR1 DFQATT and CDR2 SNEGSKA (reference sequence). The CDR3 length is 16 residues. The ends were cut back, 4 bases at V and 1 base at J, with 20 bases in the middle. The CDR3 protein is CSAIFEGKKLSYEQYF. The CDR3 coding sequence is TGCAGTGCTATTTTTGAGGGGAAAAAGCTTTCCTACGAGCAGTACTTC.

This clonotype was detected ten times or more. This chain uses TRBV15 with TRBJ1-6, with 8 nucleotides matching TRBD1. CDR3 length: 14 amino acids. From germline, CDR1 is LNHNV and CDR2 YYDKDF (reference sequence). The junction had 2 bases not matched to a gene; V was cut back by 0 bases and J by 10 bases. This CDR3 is CATSRDRGHSPLHF. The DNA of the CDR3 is TGTGCCACCAGCAGAGACAGGGGGCACTCACCCCTCCACTTT.

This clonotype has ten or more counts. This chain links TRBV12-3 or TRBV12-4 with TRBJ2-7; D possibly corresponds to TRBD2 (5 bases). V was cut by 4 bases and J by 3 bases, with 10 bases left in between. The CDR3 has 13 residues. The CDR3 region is CASSSGVGYEQYF. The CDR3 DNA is TGTGCCAGCAGTTCCGGGGTGGGCTACGAGCAGTACTTC.

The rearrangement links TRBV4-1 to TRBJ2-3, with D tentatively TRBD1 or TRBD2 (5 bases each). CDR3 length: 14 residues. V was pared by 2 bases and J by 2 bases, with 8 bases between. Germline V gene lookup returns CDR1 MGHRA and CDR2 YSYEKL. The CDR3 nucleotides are TGCGCCAGCAGCCAATCGGGGACCACAGATACGCAGTATTTT. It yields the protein CASSQSGTTDTQYF.

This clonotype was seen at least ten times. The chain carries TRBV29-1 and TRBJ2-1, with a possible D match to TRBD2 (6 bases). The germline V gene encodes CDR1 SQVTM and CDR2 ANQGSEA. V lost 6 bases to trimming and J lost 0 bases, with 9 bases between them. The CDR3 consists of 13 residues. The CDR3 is CSVDGSSYNEQFF. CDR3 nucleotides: TGCAGCGTAGACGGGAGCTCCTACAATGAGCAGTTCTTC.

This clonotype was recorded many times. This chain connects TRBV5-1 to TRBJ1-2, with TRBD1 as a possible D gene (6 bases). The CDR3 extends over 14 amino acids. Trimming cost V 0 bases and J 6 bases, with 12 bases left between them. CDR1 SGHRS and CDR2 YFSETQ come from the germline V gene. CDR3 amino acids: CASSLGPGANGYTF. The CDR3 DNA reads TGCGCCAGCAGCTTGGGTCCGGGGGCGAATGGCTACACCTTC.

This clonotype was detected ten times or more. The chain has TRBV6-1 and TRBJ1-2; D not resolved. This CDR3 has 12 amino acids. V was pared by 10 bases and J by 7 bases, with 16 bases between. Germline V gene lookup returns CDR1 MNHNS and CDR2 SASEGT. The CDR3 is CATSSYLLGYTF. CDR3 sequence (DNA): TGTGCCACTTCGAGTTACCTCCTTGGCTACACCTTC.

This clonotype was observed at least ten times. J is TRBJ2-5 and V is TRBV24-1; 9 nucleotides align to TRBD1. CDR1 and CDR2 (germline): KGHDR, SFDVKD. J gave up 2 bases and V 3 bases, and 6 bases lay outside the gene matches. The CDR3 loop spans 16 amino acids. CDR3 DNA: TGTGCCACCAGTGATCCGCAGGGGACAGGGCAAGAGACCCAGTACTTC. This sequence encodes CATSDPQGTGQETQYF.

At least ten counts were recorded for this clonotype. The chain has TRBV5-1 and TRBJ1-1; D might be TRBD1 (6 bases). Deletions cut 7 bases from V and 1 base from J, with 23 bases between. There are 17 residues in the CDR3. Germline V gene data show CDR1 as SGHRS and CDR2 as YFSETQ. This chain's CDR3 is CASHGAGALSPNTEAFF. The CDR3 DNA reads TGCGCCAGCCATGGCGCAGGGGCCCTTTCCCCGAACACTGAAGCTTTCTTT.

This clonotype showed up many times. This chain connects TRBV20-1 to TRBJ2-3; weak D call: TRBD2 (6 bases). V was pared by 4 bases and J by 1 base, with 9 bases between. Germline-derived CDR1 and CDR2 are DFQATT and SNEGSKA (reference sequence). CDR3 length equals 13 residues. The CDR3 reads CSAKWGGTDTQYF. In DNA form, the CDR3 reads TGCAGTGCTAAGTGGGGGGGCACAGATACGCAGTATTTT.

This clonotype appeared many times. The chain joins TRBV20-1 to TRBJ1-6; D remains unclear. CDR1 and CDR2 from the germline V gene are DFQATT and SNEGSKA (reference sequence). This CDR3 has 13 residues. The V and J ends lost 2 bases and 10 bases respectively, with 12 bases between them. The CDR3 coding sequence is TGCAGTGCTAGAACCGGGTTCGACTCACCCCTCCACTTT. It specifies CSARTGFDSPLHF.

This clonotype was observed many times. The CDR3 spells CASSTPRAANNYGYTF. The DNA for the CDR3 is TGTGCCAGTAGTACCCCGAGGGCCGCGAACAACTATGGCTACACCTTC. The J gene is TRBJ1-2, the V gene TRBV19; D is unresolved. CDR3 length: 16 residues. Germline V gene lookup returns CDR1 LNHDA and CDR2 SQIVND (reference sequence). V was cut by 4 bases and J by 2 bases, with 17 bases left in between. The full variable domain, completed using reference TRBV19 and TRBJ1-2, is DGGITQSPKYLFRKEGQNVTLSCEQNLNHDAMYWYRQDPGQGLRLIYYSQIVNDFQKGDIAEGYSVSREKKESFPLTVTSAQKNPTAFYLCASSTPRAANNYGYTFGSGTRLTVV.

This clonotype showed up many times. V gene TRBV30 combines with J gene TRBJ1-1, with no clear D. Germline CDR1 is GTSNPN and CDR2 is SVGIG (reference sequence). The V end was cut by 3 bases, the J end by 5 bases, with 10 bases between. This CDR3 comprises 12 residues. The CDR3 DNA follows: TGTGCCTGGAGGGTTGATTCTACTGAAGCTTTCTTT. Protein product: CAWRVDSTEAFF.

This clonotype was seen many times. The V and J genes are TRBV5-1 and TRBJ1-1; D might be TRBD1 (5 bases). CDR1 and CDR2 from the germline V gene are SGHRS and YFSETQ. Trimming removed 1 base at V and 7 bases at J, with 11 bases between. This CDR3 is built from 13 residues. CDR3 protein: CASSLQDTVEAFF. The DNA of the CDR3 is TGCGCCAGCAGCTTGCAGGACACAGTTGAAGCTTTCTTT.